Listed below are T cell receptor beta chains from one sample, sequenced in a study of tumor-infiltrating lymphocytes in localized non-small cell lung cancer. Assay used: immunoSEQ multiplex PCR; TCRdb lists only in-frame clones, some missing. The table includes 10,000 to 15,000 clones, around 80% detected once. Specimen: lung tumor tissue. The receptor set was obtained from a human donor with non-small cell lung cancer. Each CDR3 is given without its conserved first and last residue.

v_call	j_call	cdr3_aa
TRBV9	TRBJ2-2	ASSVSADSTGELF
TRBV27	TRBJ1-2	ASSPRDSAVT
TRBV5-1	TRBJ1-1	ASSLLGTGTEAF
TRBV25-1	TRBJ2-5	ASSEGGQETQY
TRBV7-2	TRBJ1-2	ASSPFQTKDYGYT
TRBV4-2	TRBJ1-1	ASSQVRDYRTEAF
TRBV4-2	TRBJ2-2	ASSQGGQVRRTGELF
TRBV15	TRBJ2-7	ATSRDGQGGEQY
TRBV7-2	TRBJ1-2	ASSFGRESGYGYT
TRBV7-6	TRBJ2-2	ASSLWARSGELF
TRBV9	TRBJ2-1	ASSAHPVNEQF
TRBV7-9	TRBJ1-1	ASGPLDGVNTEAF
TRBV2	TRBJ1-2	ASTRGTSSANYGYT
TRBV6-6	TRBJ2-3	ASSLWTDTQY
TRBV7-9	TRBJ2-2	ASSIGTANTGELF
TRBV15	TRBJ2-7	ATSRGGDGYEQY
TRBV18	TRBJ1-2	ASSRKADYGYT
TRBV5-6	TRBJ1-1	ASSLGTGGWNTEAF
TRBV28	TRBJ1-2	ASSPGTQRGYT
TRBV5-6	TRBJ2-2	ASSYGTGMFLGELF
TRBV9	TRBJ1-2	ASSVEQGLGANYGYT
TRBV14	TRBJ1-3	ASSRDRPNTIY
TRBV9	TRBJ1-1	ASSVGHSEAF
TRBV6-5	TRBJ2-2	ASWTGRHTGELF
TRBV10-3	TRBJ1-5	AISEAGGNQPQH
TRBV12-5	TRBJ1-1	ASGSHHGQGVSEAF
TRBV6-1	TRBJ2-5	ASRWTGSQETQY
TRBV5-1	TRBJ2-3	ASSLAAGGFGTDTQY
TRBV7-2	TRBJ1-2	ASETGGRRNYGYT
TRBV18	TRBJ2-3	ASSLGTGGTDTQY
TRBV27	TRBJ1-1	ASSLRSLNTEAF
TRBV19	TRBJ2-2	ASSRTGATRSWELF
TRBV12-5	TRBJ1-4	ASGLEERVEKLF
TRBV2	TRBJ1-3	ASSAYSFSGNTIY
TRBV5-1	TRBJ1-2	ASSLAGGGINYGYT
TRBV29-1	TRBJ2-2	SVERARNTGELF
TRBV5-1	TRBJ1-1	ASSLAGDSEAF
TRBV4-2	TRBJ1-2	ASATGGAYGYT
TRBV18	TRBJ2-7	ASSPGLAGAVYEQY
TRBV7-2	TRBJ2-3	ASSSGGSVDTQY
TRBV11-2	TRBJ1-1	ASSLERGIEAF
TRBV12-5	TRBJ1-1	ATSGRQNTEAF
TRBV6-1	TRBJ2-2	ASSGVTGFTGELF
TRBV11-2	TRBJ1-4	ASSLVPDRVNEKLF
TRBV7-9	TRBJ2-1	ASSLSPVSGNEQF
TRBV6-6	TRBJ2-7	ASSYSRTGGMNEQY
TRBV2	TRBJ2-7	ASRGGSYEQY
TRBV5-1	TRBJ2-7	ASSQAGADEQY
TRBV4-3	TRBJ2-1	ASSQDRAGTTF
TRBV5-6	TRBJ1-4	ASSLNEKLF
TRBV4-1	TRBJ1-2	ASSQDPTGTGSYYGYT